This TCR beta chain was retrieved from a study of blood T cell repertoires in COVID-19. Germline lookup yields CDR1 LGHDT and CDR2 YNNKEL (reference sequence). The V gene end was trimmed by 4 bases and the J gene end by 2 bases; junction bases not matched to a gene: 5. The CDR3 runs to 14 residues. The protocol was immunoSEQ multiplex PCR, while the TCRdb copy is restricted to in-frame clones and leaves out a portion. Among about 480,000 clones listed, around 90% were seen once. The sample was peripheral blood. This TCR was sampled from a woman aged 45-65 years with COVID-19, enrolled during active disease. This sequence joins TRBV3-1 (or the pseudogene TRBV3-2) and TRBJ2-7; 7 bases line up with TRBD1. For the CDR3, the DNA is TGTGCCAGCAGCCTGCCGGGACAGACCTACGAGCAGTACTTC. It specifies CASSLPGQTYEQYF.